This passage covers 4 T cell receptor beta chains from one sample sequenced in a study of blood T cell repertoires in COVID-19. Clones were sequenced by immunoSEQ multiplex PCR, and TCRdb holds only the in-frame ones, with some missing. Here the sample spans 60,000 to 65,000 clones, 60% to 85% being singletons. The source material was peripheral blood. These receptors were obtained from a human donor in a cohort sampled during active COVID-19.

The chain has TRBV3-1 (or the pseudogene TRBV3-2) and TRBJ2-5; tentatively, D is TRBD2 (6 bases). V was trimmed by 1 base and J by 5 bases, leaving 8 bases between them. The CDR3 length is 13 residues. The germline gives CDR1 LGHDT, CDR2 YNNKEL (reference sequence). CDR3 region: CASSQVAGETQYF. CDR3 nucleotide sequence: TGTGCCAGCAGCCAAGTCGCGGGGGAGACCCAGTACTTC.

CDR3 nucleotides: TGTGCCAGCAGCACGGAGCGGGGGAAAGAGACCCAGTACTTC. Translated, it gives CASSTERGKETQYF. The chain employs TRBV5-4 and TRBJ2-5, with 8 bases lining up with TRBD2. CDR3 length equals 14 residues. The V segment lost 4 bases and the J segment 3 bases; nucleotides outside the gene matches: 5. Germline CDR1 and CDR2: SGHNT and YYREEE (reference sequence).

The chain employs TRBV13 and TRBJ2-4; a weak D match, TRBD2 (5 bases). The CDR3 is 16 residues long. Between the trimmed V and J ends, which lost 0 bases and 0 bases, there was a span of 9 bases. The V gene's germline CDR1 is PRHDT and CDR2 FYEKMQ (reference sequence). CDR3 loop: CASSLGDLIAKNIQYF. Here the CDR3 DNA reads TGTGCCAGCAGCTTAGGGGACTTAATAGCCAAAAACATTCAGTACTTC.

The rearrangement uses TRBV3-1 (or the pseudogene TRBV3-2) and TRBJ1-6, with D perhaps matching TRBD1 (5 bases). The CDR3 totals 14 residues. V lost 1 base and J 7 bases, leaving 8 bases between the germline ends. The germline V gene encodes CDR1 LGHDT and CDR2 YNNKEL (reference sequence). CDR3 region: CASSQAGPNSPLHF. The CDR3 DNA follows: TGTGCCAGCAGCCAAGCAGGGCCCAATTCACCCCTCCACTTT.